This T cell receptor (beta chain) was retrieved from a study of T cell responses to AZD1222 COVID-19 vaccine. About the study: Doses given second, at about 4 or about 12 weeks, were pooled.

Notes on the study in general: Close to half of spike-specific TCRs reportedly recognize unmutated variant regions. AZD1222 recipients seropositive at baseline numbered only 6 or 7.

The CDR3 consists of 15 residues. V was cut by 2 bases and J by 5 bases, with 12 bases left in between. Per germline, CDR1 LGHDT and CDR2 YNNKEL (reference sequence). Sequencing was performed with immunoSEQ multiplex PCR; in TCRdb, only in-frame clones are kept and a portion is missing. The sample lists approximately 150,000 clones, roughly nine tenths seen once, with about 2.5% in the top ten. For this clone: What it binds is not known.

The specimen comprised peripheral blood, sampled on day 0 of AZD1222 vaccination. The chain combines TRBV3-1 (or the pseudogene TRBV3-2) with TRBJ1-4; D is unresolved. This receptor was obtained from an adult in good health. The CDR3 sequence: CASSQNEVANEKLFF. The CDR3 coding sequence is TGTGCCAGCAGCCAAAACGAGGTTGCCAATGAAAAACTGTTTTTT.